Each of the 8 T cell receptor beta chains below was sequenced from the same sample in a study of cytomegalovirus exposure and HLA in healthy donors. The PCR had 60 Vbeta and 13 Jbeta primers. Assay: immunoSEQ multiplex PCR; the TCRdb copy retains only in-frame clones and omits some. The sample contains some 87,000 clones, around 80% of which appear only once. The sequenced material came from PBMCs. Every receptor here comes from a man aged 30 to 39 in good health and CMV-seronegative.

This clone showed up just a few times. The genes are TRBV19 and TRBJ1-1; 8 bases agree with TRBD1. Germline loops: CDR1 LNHDA, CDR2 SQIVND (reference sequence). CDR3 size: 14 residues. With V trimmed by 4 bases and J by 5 bases, 6 bases remained unmatched. The CDR3 protein is CASSSRTGNTEAFF. DNA for the CDR3: TGTGCCAGTAGTAGCAGGACAGGGAATACTGAAGCTTTCTTT.

V gene TRBV30 combines with J gene TRBJ2-7; 7 positions agree with TRBD1. V shed 1 base and J 9 bases; nucleotides not matched to a gene: 9. Germline CDR1 and CDR2: GTSNPN and SVGIG (reference sequence). The length of the CDR3 is 13 residues. The CDR3 sequence is CAWSAGTDTRQYF. As DNA, the CDR3 is TGTGCCTGGAGTGCCGGGACAGACACTAGGCAGTACTTC.

Remarks on this clone: A clone one base away is much larger, so this may be a read error. This rearrangement joins TRBV7-2 to TRBJ1-5; D remains unclear. In germline, CDR1 is SGHTA, CDR2 FQGNSA. The length of the CDR3 is 13 residues. V shed 2 bases and J shed 2 bases, with 4 bases lying between them. Written as DNA, the CDR3 is TGTGCCAGCAGCTTACAGGGCAATCAGCCCCAGCATTTT. As protein: CASSLQGNQPQHF.

The chain carries TRBV6-6 and TRBJ1-2, with 7 positions matching TRBD1. CDR3 length: 15 amino acids. V dropped 1 base and J dropped 3; count of bases not matched to a gene: 5. Germline CDR1 is MNHNY and CDR2 is SVGAGI (reference sequence). Here the CDR3 reads CASSYYPGGYYGYTF. The CDR3 DNA is TGTGCCAGCAGTTACTATCCAGGGGGGTACTATGGCTACACCTTC.

The rearrangement joins TRBV4-1 to TRBJ2-1, with TRBD2 identical over 9 bases. CDR1 and CDR2 (germline): MGHRA, YSYEKL. The CDR3 sequence is 15 residues long. Trimming removed 6 bases from V and 9 bases from J; junction bases left unmatched: 12. CDR3 bases: TGCGCCAGCAGTCCCTTTAGCGGGAGTTTTCTTGAGCAGTTCTTC. Protein product: CASSPFSGSFLEQFF.

This clone was seen a handful of times. The V call is TRBV7-2, the J call TRBJ2-7; D possibly corresponds to TRBD1 (6 bases). The length of the CDR3 is 13 residues. Trimming took off 2 bases at V and 3 bases at J, with 8 bases between the two ends. Germline V CDR1 and CDR2: SGHTA, FQGNSA. The CDR3 bases are TGTGCCAGCAGCTTATACAGGGTCTACGAGCAGTACTTC. It encodes CASSLYRVYEQYF.

The chain uses TRBV10-3 and TRBJ2-7, with TRBD1 identical over 8 bases. CDR1 is ENHRY, CDR2 SYGVKD, per germline. Trimming at V came to 10 bases and at J to 3 bases, leaving 5 bases not matched to a gene. This CDR3 comprises 12 residues. The CDR3 region is CATMDRDYEQYF. The CDR3 DNA follows: TGTGCCACGATGGACAGGGACTACGAGCAGTACTTC.

A few counts support this clone. V usage is TRBV10-1 and J usage is TRBJ2-7; 9 positions agree with TRBD1. Germline V gene data show CDR1 as WNHNN and CDR2 as SYGVQD (reference sequence). V gave up 3 bases and J gave up 1 base; unmatched junction bases: 4. The CDR3 consists of 15 residues. The CDR3 protein is CASSDPGTGSYEQYF. The CDR3, as DNA: TGCGCCAGCAGTGACCCAGGGACAGGGTCCTACGAGCAGTACTTC.